The clone carrying this T cell receptor (beta chain) was seen repeatedly, ten times or more. With 11 bases clipped from V and 5 bases from J, the junction kept 17 bases outside the gene matches. The CDR3 sequence is 16 residues long. The germline V gene encodes CDR1 SEHNR and CDR2 FQNEAQ (reference sequence). The record originates from a study of T cells in Graves' hyperthyroidism and ophthalmopathy. Authors of the study amplified TCR beta CDR3 regions from RNA transcripts. The HTBI primer set served for first-round RT-PCR of the TCR CDR3. TCRdb called the multiplex PCR reads again in MiXCR, with one record for every CDR3 protein. The sample contains some 360,000 distinct CDR3 sequences, more than 11% of which appear only once.

This sequence originates from a woman aged 60 to 75 with Graves' hyperthyroidism. Input material: blood. The chain joins TRBV7-9 to TRBJ2-2; 7 nucleotides line up with TRBD2. The CDR3 sequence: CAASEGGGRYTGELFF. In DNA form, the CDR3 reads TGTGCCGCCAGCGAGGGTGGCGGGAGATATACCGGGGAGCTGTTTTTT.